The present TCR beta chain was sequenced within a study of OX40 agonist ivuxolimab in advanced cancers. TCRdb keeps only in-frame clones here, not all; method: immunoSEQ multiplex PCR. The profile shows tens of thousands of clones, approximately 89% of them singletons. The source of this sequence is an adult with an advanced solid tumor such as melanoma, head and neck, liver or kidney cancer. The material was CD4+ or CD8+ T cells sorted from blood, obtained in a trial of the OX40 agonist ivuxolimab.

The CDR3 sequence is CASTGTGIAEQFF. The CDR3 nucleotides read TGCGCCAGCACCGGGACAGGGATCGCTGAGCAGTTCTTC. The chain combines TRBV5-1 with TRBJ2-1; 9 bases are a match to TRBD1. This CDR3 has 13 amino acids. Germline CDR1 SGHRS, CDR2 YFSETQ. Losses at the gene ends were 6 bases for V and 9 bases for J; bases not matched to a gene: 7.